This T cell receptor (beta chain) was sequenced in a study of regulatory T cells. Findings and limits, study-wide: In CD3G-deficient patients, conventional CD4+ T cells were enriched for hydrophobic CDR3 residues at positions 6 and 7.

About this clone itself: Its antigen remains unidentified.

The PCR used 52 TRBV and 13 TRBJ primers. Profiled with immunoSEQ multiplex PCR; TCRdb holds only in-frame clones, not every one. The table has around 29,000 clones, under 95% seen once; the top ten hold less than 2%. At testing, patients were 2 to 39 years old, with reduced naive and increased memory T-cell proportions. There are 16 residues in the CDR3. Trimming at V came to 5 bases and at J to 1 base, leaving 10 bases not matched to a gene. Germline V gene lookup returns CDR1 SQVTM and CDR2 ANQGSEA. The TCR was taken from a person aged 18 to 30 with CD3G deficiency. Material: conventional CD4+ T cells sorted from blood. The chain combines TRBV29-1 with TRBJ2-7; 11 nucleotides match TRBD1. The CDR3, as DNA: TGCAGCGTTATACCATTGCGGGACAGGGGGTCCTACGAGCAGTACTTC. Translated: CSVIPLRDRGSYEQYF.